These 24 T cell receptor beta chains originate from one sample sequenced in a study of vaccination effects on CD4 cells after COVID-19. TCRdb's table, derived via immunoSEQ multiplex PCR, lists solely in-frame clones and lacks some. The sample has around 63,000 clones; 70% to 85% are singletons. Viral peptide pools were used in the ViraFEST assay to expand antigen-specific CD4+ T cells, and sequencing came afterward. Upon completion of roughly ten days in culture, CD4+ T cells were isolated. Neither prior SARS-CoV-2 infection nor positive nucleocapsid antibodies were present in the vaccine recipients. No cognate antigen is known for these TCRs. Sequenced here: CD4+ T cells from PBMCs cultured with HCoV-OC43 spike peptides, sampled before COVID-19 vaccination. Subset noted: HCoV-OC43 spike overlapping peptide pool stimulation. These receptors were taken from a human donor who received a COVID-19 vaccine.

The chain recombines TRBV21-1 with TRBJ2-7; TRBD1, as called in the table, went unchecked against the DNA. TRBV21-1 is a listed pseudogene. The CDR3 is 14 amino acids. CDR3 in amino acids: CASNPTGVDYEQYV. In nucleotides, the CDR3 is TGTGCCAGCAACCCAACAGGGGTCGACTACGAGCAGTACGTC.

There are a few counts of this clone. The rearrangement joins TRBV18 to TRBJ1-1; 8 nucleotides agree with TRBD1. Germline V CDR1 and CDR2: KGHSH, LQKENI. The CDR3 is made up of 14 amino acids. After removal of 5 bases from V and 3 bases from J, the junction contained 5 bases not matched to a gene. The CDR3 region has the DNA TGTGCCAGCTCAGCAACAGGGGGAGACACTGAAGCTTTCTTT. The encoded protein is CASSATGGDTEAFF.

The rearrangement joins TRBV20-1 to TRBJ2-3; D is uncertain. The ends were cut back, 0 bases at V and 6 bases at J, with 4 bases in the middle. The CDR3 has 11 amino acids. In germline, CDR1 is DFQATT, CDR2 SNEGSKA (reference sequence). The CDR3 here is CSARDGDTQYF. The CDR3 DNA is TGCAGTGCTAGAGATGGGGATACGCAGTATTTT.

The chain combines TRBV29-1 with TRBJ1-2, with 7 nucleotides matching TRBD1. This CDR3 comprises 13 residues. Germline V gene lookup returns CDR1 SQVTM and CDR2 ANQGSEA. Unmatched junction bases numbered 6, after V lost 4 bases and J lost 4 bases. The CDR3 bases are TGCAGCGTTGGGACAGGACTGATCTATGGCTACACCTTC. Its translation is CSVGTGLIYGYTF.

The rearrangement uses TRBV7-2 and TRBJ1-1, with unresolved D. Germline V gene lookup returns CDR1 SGHTA and CDR2 FQGNSA. This CDR3 region has 15 residues. Trimming pared 1 base from V and 1 base from J, leaving 10 bases between. CDR3 DNA: TGTGCCAGCAGCTTAGTGGCGGGTACGAACACTGAAGCTTTCTTT. Amino acids: CASSLVAGTNTEAFF.

This sequence joins TRBV4-1 and TRBJ1-1, with D hard to call. Deletions cut 7 bases from V and 5 bases from J, with 20 bases between. Looked up from germline, CDR1 is MGHRA and CDR2 is YSYEKL. CDR3 length: 15 residues. CDR3 sequence (DNA): TGCGCCAGCATACCCAGGATCTCTCAGTCGACTGAAGCTTTCTTT. This gives the protein CASIPRISQSTEAFF.

The table lists this clone with a few counts. The CDR3 sequence is CASSRDGRDGYTF. In DNA form, the CDR3 reads TGCGCCAGCAGCAGAGACGGCAGGGACGGCTACACCTTC. The rearrangement uses TRBV5-1 and TRBJ1-2; D perhaps matches TRBD1 (5 bases). CDR3 size: 13 residues. From germline, CDR1 is SGHRS and CDR2 YFSETQ. Trimming took off 4 bases at V and 8 bases at J, with 15 bases between the two ends.

The rearrangement joins TRBV19 to TRBJ1-5; 8 bases match TRBD1. J gave up 5 bases and V 4 bases, and 7 bases lay outside the gene matches. Per the germline V gene, CDR1 is LNHDA and CDR2 is SQIVND (reference sequence). The CDR3 totals 15 residues. The CDR3 DNA follows: TGTGCCAGTAGTACCCCGGACAGGGAGGATCAGCCCCAGCATTTT. This translates into CASSTPDREDQPQHF.

The chain recombines TRBV18 with TRBJ1-5, with a weak D call TRBD1 (6 bases). Germline V gene sequence: CDR1 KGHSH, CDR2 LQKENI. V lost 1 base and J lost 2, with 15 bases in between. The CDR3 spans 17 residues. The CDR3 bases are TGTGCCAGCTCACCACTACGACTAAGACAGGGCAATCAGCCCCAGCATTTT. This sequence encodes CASSPLRLRQGNQPQHF.

CDR3: CASSEGLAGGWQFF. The CDR3 coding sequence is TGTGCCAGCAGTGAAGGGCTAGCGGGGGGATGGCAGTTCTTC. This chain connects TRBV2 to TRBJ2-1, with 11 bases identical to TRBD2. V was clipped by 1 base and J by 12 bases; unmatched bases: 5. There are 14 residues in the CDR3. CDR1 is SNHLY and CDR2 is FYNNEI in the germline V gene.

V and J are TRBV19 and TRBJ2-2; D is unclear. Trimming stripped 7 bases from V and 2 bases from J, with 8 bases between. The CDR3 has 13 residues. From germline, CDR1 is LNHDA and CDR2 SQIVND (reference sequence). CDR3 DNA sequence: TGTGCCAGTACGGCAAGAAACACCGGGGAGCTGTTTTTT. The encoded protein is CASTARNTGELFF.

The chain combines TRBV9 with TRBJ1-1; D is unresolved. CDR1 and CDR2 (germline): SGDLS, YYNGEE. The CDR3 spans 13 residues. Trimming cost V 0 bases and J 10 bases, with 13 bases left between them. CDR3 loop: CASSVVWTAGAFF. CDR3 nucleotides: TGTGCCAGCAGCGTAGTTTGGACCGCCGGAGCTTTCTTT.

The chain is built from TRBV20-1 and TRBJ2-2, with TRBD2 as a possible D gene (6 bases). In germline, CDR1 is DFQATT, CDR2 SNEGSKA (reference sequence). The V end lost 3 bases, the J end lost 3 bases, and 20 bases lay between the germline ends. CDR3 length: 17 residues. CDR3 nucleotide sequence: TGCAGTGCTAGTTTTCCGGGACTCAGGTCATACACCGGGGAGCTGTTTTTT. This sequence encodes CSASFPGLRSYTGELFF.

The chain's CDR3 is CASGRLATSTDTQYF. The CDR3 DNA reads as TGTGCCAGCGGCAGACTCGCCACCAGCACAGATACGCAGTATTTT. The chain has TRBV2 and TRBJ2-3; D is uncertain. This CDR3 has 15 residues. The germline gives CDR1 SNHLY, CDR2 FYNNEI. V was shortened by 8 bases and J by 0 bases, with 15 bases between the two germline ends.

The J gene is TRBJ2-1, the V gene TRBV24-1; D call uncertain. This CDR3 has 11 amino acids. The ends were cut back, 9 bases at V and 3 bases at J, with 5 bases in the middle. Germline CDR1 is KGHDR and CDR2 is SFDVKD. The CDR3 here is CATGSYNEQFF. The CDR3 DNA reads as TGTGCCACCGGCAGCTACAATGAGCAGTTCTTC.

The V gene is TRBV7-9, the J gene TRBJ1-2; D call uncertain. The CDR3 totals 12 residues. Germline loops: CDR1 SEHNR, CDR2 FQNEAQ (reference sequence). Trimming removed 5 bases at V and 6 bases at J, with 10 bases between. The CDR3 is CASSENTDGYTF. For the CDR3, the DNA is TGTGCCAGCAGCGAGAACACGGATGGCTACACCTTC.

The rearrangement joins TRBV28 to TRBJ1-5; D not resolved. V gave up 5 bases and J gave up 2 bases, with 13 bases separating them. The CDR3 spans 15 residues. The germline CDR1 and CDR2 sequences are MDHEN and SYDVKM. In DNA form, the CDR3 reads TGTGCCAGCAGTCCCTCGGGTTGGGGCAATCAGCCCCAGCATTTT. Amino acids: CASSPSGWGNQPQHF.

The chain uses TRBV25-1 and TRBJ1-5, with unresolved D. Trimming shortened V by 8 bases and J by 0 bases, and 14 bases separated the two germline ends. CDR3 length: 15 residues. Germline V gene sequence: CDR1 MGHDK, CDR2 SYGVNS. DNA of the CDR3: TGTGCCAGCGGCTTGAGTGGGCATAGCAATCAGCCCCAGCATTTT. This gives the protein CASGLSGHSNQPQHF.

The gene calls are TRBV19 and TRBJ1-2; 8 bases are shared with TRBD1. Germline V gene data show CDR1 as LNHDA and CDR2 as SQIVND (reference sequence). V was clipped by 5 bases and J by 8 bases; unmatched bases: 10. This CDR3 spans 14 amino acids. This CDR3 is CASSEGQGARGYTF. The DNA of the CDR3 is TGTGCCAGTAGTGAAGGACAGGGTGCGAGAGGCTACACCTTC.

This chain connects TRBV2 to TRBJ2-3; D is undetermined. This CDR3 contains 12 residues. CDR1 is SNHLY, CDR2 FYNNEI, per germline. The V gene lost 3 bases and the J gene lost 2 bases, with 3 bases spanning the gap. This chain's CDR3 is CASSEITDTQYF. CDR3 DNA: TGTGCCAGCAGTGAGATCACAGATACGCAGTATTTT.

The genes are TRBV6-2 or TRBV6-3 and TRBJ1-5; maybe TRBD1 (5 bases). The germline V gene has CDR1 MNHEY and CDR2 SVGEGT. There are 18 residues in the CDR3. Trimming left V 4 bases short and J 0 bases short, with 19 bases between. CDR3 in amino acids: CASSFPGGIGGSNQPQHF. The CDR3, as DNA: TGTGCCAGCAGTTTTCCCGGGGGGATTGGTGGTAGCAATCAGCCCCAGCATTTT.

The chain has TRBV18 and TRBJ1-2, with TRBD1 as a possible D gene (5 bases). Germline CDR1 KGHSH, CDR2 LQKENI. V was clipped by 2 bases and J by 3 bases, with 13 bases between them. The CDR3 runs 15 residues. The CDR3 DNA reads TGTGCCAGCTCACCAGGGGGGGTTCGCGACTATGGCTACACCTTC. Its protein product is CASSPGGVRDYGYTF.

V and J are TRBV5-1 and TRBJ1-6; 9 nucleotides match TRBD1. CDR3 length: 15 amino acids. V shed 4 bases, J shed 8 bases, and the junction held 7 bases outside the gene matches. Germline V gene sequence: CDR1 SGHRS, CDR2 YFSETQ. CDR3 DNA sequence: TGCGCCAGCAGCCCGGGACAGGGAAGGTATTCACCCCTCCACTTT. This gives the protein CASSPGQGRYSPLHF.

J is TRBJ2-3 and V is TRBV19, with TRBD2 as a possible D gene (5 bases). The CDR3 length is 13 residues. Germline CDR1 is LNHDA and CDR2 is SQIVND (reference sequence). The ends were cut back, 7 bases at V and 1 base at J, with 9 bases in the middle. DNA for the CDR3: TGTGCCAGTAATTTCGGGGGCACAGATACGCAGTATTTT. Protein: CASNFGGTDTQYF. The whole variable domain, remainder taken from reference TRBV19 and TRBJ2-3, is DGGITQSPKYLFRKEGQNVTLSCEQNLNHDAMYWYRQDPGQGLRLIYYSQIVNDFQKGDIAEGYSVSREKKESFPLTVTSAQKNPTAFYLCASNFGGTDTQYFGPGTRLTVL.